A selection of T cell receptor beta chains follows, all from one sample in a study of T cells after yellow fever vaccination. TCRdb passed the 5' RACE reads through MiXCR, listing each CDR3 protein once. The sample shows 70,000 or so distinct CDR3 sequences, around 7% of them seen only once. Specimen: CD8+ T cells sorted from PBMCs, collected less than 11 days after the first yellow fever vaccination. These receptors originate from a man aged 18 to 29 who received the YFV17D yellow fever vaccine. Each CDR3 is given with its conserved first and last residue. The D gene is left open where the match is weak. A clone size is listed for some rows: how often the clone was seen (once, few, many), or a class if it is expanded.

d_call	j_call	v_call	clone_size	cdr3_aa	cdr3_nt
-	TRBJ2-7	TRBV9	-	CASSVGVSEQYF	TGTGCCAGCAGCGTAGGGGTTAGCGAGCAGTACTTC
-	TRBJ2-4	TRBV3-1	-	CASSQDGIRGAKNIQYF	TGTGCCAGCAGCCAAGACGGGATCCGGGGGGCCAAAAACATTCAGTACTTC
-	TRBJ2-3	TRBV5-8	many	CASSVPTQRTDTQYF	TGTGCCAGCAGCGTCCCTACCCAGCGGACAGATACGCAGTATTTT
-	TRBJ1-2	TRBV7-3	many	CASSLTGPGEGYTF	TGTGCCAGCAGCTTAACGGGGCCAGGGGAAGGCTACACCTTC
-	TRBJ2-7	TRBV7-8	-	CASSLDPPGEQYF	TGTGCCAGCAGCTTAGACCCGCCGGGGGAGCAGTACTTC
TRBD2	TRBJ2-5	TRBV6-2/TRBV6-3	few	CASDRLAGPQETQYF	TGTGCCAGCGATCGGCTAGCGGGCCCTCAAGAGACCCAGTACTTC
-	TRBJ1-4	TRBV5-1	many	CASSVTTGSTNEKLFF	TGCGCCAGCAGCGTCACCACAGGGTCAACTAATGAAAAACTGTTTTTT
TRBD2	TRBJ2-3	TRBV9	many	CASSVASGGAGDTQYF	TGTGCCAGCAGCGTAGCCAGCGGGGGGGCCGGAGATACGCAGTATTTT
-	TRBJ1-3	TRBV4-3	-	CASIQDVADQSSGNTIYF	TGCGCCAGCATCCAAGATGTCGCCGACCAAAGCTCTGGAAACACCATATATTTT
-	TRBJ2-3	TRBV24-1	many	CATSGRQSTDTQYF	TGTGCCACCAGTGGTAGGCAGAGCACAGATACGCAGTATTTT
-	TRBJ1-1	TRBV4-3	many	CASSPQGNTEAFF	TGCGCCAGCAGCCCCCAGGGGAACACTGAAGCTTTCTTT
-	TRBJ2-1	TRBV7-9	few	CASSLLGAANEQFF	TGTGCCAGCAGCCTCCTAGGGGCAGCCAATGAGCAGTTCTTC
TRBD1	TRBJ1-1	TRBV20-1	-	CSAIDTGAMNTEAFF	TGCAGTGCTATTGATACAGGGGCCATGAACACTGAAGCTTTCTTT
TRBD1	TRBJ2-7	TRBV5-6	-	CASRGQGYYEQYF	TGTGCCAGCAGGGGACAGGGTTACTACGAGCAGTACTTC
TRBD1	TRBJ1-5	TRBV7-9	many	CASSSSTGDQPQHF	TGTGCCAGCAGCTCTTCCACAGGGGATCAGCCCCAGCATTTT
TRBD2	TRBJ2-1	TRBV20-1	few	CSARDGQRGSLEQFF	TGCAGTGCTAGAGATGGCCAGCGGGGGTCCCTTGAGCAGTTCTTC
-	TRBJ2-1	TRBV11-3	many	CASSNSGLNNEQFF	TGTGCCAGCAGCAATAGCGGCCTAAACAATGAGCAGTTCTTC
-	TRBJ1-2	TRBV4-3	-	CASSQDSLGQRIYGYTF	TGCGCCAGCAGCCAAGATTCTTTAGGACAGCGGATCTATGGCTACACCTTC
TRBD2	TRBJ2-1	TRBV29-1	many	CSVVGLAGFEQFF	TGCAGCGTCGTGGGACTAGCGGGGTTTGAGCAGTTCTTC
-	TRBJ1-5	TRBV7-8	-	CASSLRLGQLGSTQHF	TGTGCCAGCAGCTTGAGACTTGGACAGTTGGGGTCAACCCAGCATTTT
-	TRBJ2-1	TRBV6-2/TRBV6-3	many	CASRERAPPDNEQFF	TGTGCCAGCAGGGAGCGGGCCCCACCGGACAATGAGCAGTTCTTC
-	TRBJ2-1	TRBV20-1	many	CSARERSSYNEQFF	TGCAGTGCTAGGGAAAGGAGCTCCTACAATGAGCAGTTCTTC
-	TRBJ2-7	TRBV19	-	CASSEGPIATEQYF	TGTGCCAGTAGTGAGGGTCCGATCGCTACGGAGCAGTACTTC
-	TRBJ2-1	TRBV7-6	-	CASSFPLAPYEQFF	TGTGCCAGCAGCTTCCCTCTAGCGCCCTATGAGCAGTTCTTC
TRBD1	TRBJ1-5	TRBV5-5	-	CASSLEPQGVRNQPQHF	TGTGCCAGCAGCTTGGAACCACAGGGGGTGAGGAATCAGCCCCAGCATTTT
TRBD2	TRBJ2-3	TRBV4-2	-	CASSQELAFADTQYF	TGTGCCAGCAGCCAGGAACTAGCGTTCGCGGATACGCAGTATTTT
-	TRBJ2-7	TRBV15	-	CATKGDKTYEQYF	TGTGCCACCAAAGGGGACAAAACCTACGAGCAGTACTTC
TRBD2	TRBJ2-1	TRBV11-2	-	CASSFGLAGEQFF	TGTGCCAGCAGCTTTGGACTAGCCGGTGAGCAGTTCTTC
-	TRBJ1-1	TRBV20-1	-	CSAREATLLRMKTEAFF	TGCAGTGCTAGAGAGGCCACCCTATTGAGAATGAAGACTGAAGCTTTCTTT
-	TRBJ2-5	TRBV6-1	few	CASNGRTPQETQYF	TGTGCCAGCAATGGAAGGACACCCCAAGAGACCCAGTACTTC
TRBD1	TRBJ1-1	TRBV7-2	many	CASSLDRVTEAFF	TGTGCCAGCAGCTTGGACAGGGTCACTGAAGCTTTCTTT
TRBD1	TRBJ1-1	TRBV4-3	many	CASSPDRGKPEAFF	TGCGCCAGCAGCCCGGACAGGGGAAAACCTGAAGCTTTCTTT
TRBD2	TRBJ2-1	TRBV12-3/TRBV12-4	few	CASSFNWGGDSAGHEQFF	TGTGCCAGCAGTTTCAATTGGGGGGGGGACTCGGCGGGCCATGAGCAGTTCTTC